These 31 T cell receptor beta chains were sequenced from one sample in a study of regulatory T cells in long-lasting Graves disease. Stated time point: newly diagnosed GD, antithyroid drugs for less than 3 months. The TCR library was made from RNA extracted from PBMCs. Libraries of TCR beta came from iRepertoire HTBI primers plus Arm-PCR of CDR3 regions. TCRdb reprocessed the multiplex PCR reads with MiXCR, giving one entry per CDR3 protein. The table includes more than 400,000 distinct CDR3 sequences, around 15% detected once. This sample also belongs to another study, concerning T cells in Graves' hyperthyroidism and ophthalmopathy.

This specimen consisted of peripheral blood mononuclear cells (PBMCs), obtained at new diagnosis, from a patient treated with antithyroid drugs. Source of these receptors: a woman in her 30s with Graves disease.

The chain has TRBV5-1 and TRBJ2-1; 9 nucleotides agree with TRBD2. The V gene's germline CDR1 is SGHRS and CDR2 YFSETQ. V lost 1 base, J lost 6 bases, and 8 bases stayed unmatched. CDR3 length: 16 residues. CDR3 amino acids: CASSLFSGRAFNEQFF. CDR3 DNA: TGCGCCAGCAGCTTGTTTAGCGGGAGAGCTTTCAATGAGCAGTTCTTC. The variable domain in full, with the rest retrieved from reference TRBV5-1 and TRBJ2-1, is KAGVTQTPRYLIKTRGQQVTLSCSPISGHRSVSWYQQTPGQGLQFLFEYFSETQRNKGNFPGRFSGRQFSNSRSEMNVSTLELGDSALYLCASSLFSGRAFNEQFFGPGTRLTVL.

This clonotype was picked up many times. The rearrangement uses TRBV27 and TRBJ1-1, with 10 bases identical to TRBD1. CDR3 length equals 15 residues. The germline V gene has CDR1 MNHEY and CDR2 SMNVEV (reference sequence). V gave up 6 bases and J gave up 8 bases; unmatched junction bases: 12. The CDR3 reads CASRLLGQGEEEAFF. CDR3 in DNA: TGTGCCAGCAGGCTACTCGGACAGGGGGAGGAGGAAGCTTTCTTT.

V usage is TRBV12-3 or TRBV12-4 and J usage is TRBJ2-7; 12 bases match TRBD1. After removal of 4 bases from V and 6 bases from J, the junction contained 7 bases not matched to a gene. The CDR3 totals 15 residues. CDR3 nucleotides: TGTGCCAGCAGTTCCTCCGGGACAGGGGGCGGCGAGCAGTACTTC. Translation gives CASSSSGTGGGEQYF.

The table lists this clonotype with many counts. As DNA, the CDR3 is TGTGCCAGCAGCTTCGTCGGTGGCTACACCTTC. Protein sequence: CASSFVGGYTF. The chain has TRBV7-2 and TRBJ1-2; no clear D. The CDR3 contains 11 residues. From germline, CDR1 is SGHTA and CDR2 FQGNSA. V lost 3 bases and J 7 bases, leaving 6 bases between the germline ends.

This clonotype was detected many times. V gene TRBV11-2 combines with J gene TRBJ2-1; D might be TRBD1 (5 bases). Germline lookup yields CDR1 SGHAT and CDR2 FQNNGV. The CDR3 runs to 13 residues. The V end was cut by 0 bases, the J end by 10 bases, with 10 bases between. The CDR3: CASSLEGLLEQFF. CDR3 coding DNA: TGTGCCAGCAGCTTAGAGGGGCTGTTGGAGCAGTTCTTC.

This clonotype appeared a few times. The chain recombines TRBV19 with TRBJ2-2; 12 bases are shared with TRBD2. CDR1 is LNHDA and CDR2 is SQIVND in the germline V gene (reference sequence). The J segment lost 0 bases and the V segment lost 5 bases, leaving 4 bases of the junction unmatched. CDR3 length: 17 residues. CDR3 DNA sequence: TGTGCCAGTAGTCTCCGGACTAGCGGGACGAACACCGGGGAGCTGTTTTTT. It encodes CASSLRTSGTNTGELFF.

At least ten counts were recorded for this clonotype. The gene calls are TRBV28 and TRBJ2-7; a weak D match, TRBD2 (6 bases). Per germline, CDR1 MDHEN and CDR2 SYDVKM. V was trimmed by 6 bases and J by 0 bases, leaving 12 bases between them. This CDR3 has 14 amino acids. The CDR3 DNA reads TGTGCCAGCAGCTTGGGGGGAAGCTCCTACGAGCAGTACTTC. Protein sequence: CASSLGGSSYEQYF.

Concerning this clonotype itself: This may arise from a read error, as a much more abundant clone is one base away. This sequence joins TRBV6-2 or TRBV6-3 and TRBJ2-1; 10 nucleotides line up with TRBD2. Germline CDR1 MNHEY, CDR2 SVGEGT. The CDR3 has 17 residues. J gave up 7 bases and V 6 bases, and 15 bases lay outside the gene matches. CDR3 amino acids: CASRFRWASGSRNEQFF. The CDR3 nucleotides read TGTGCCAGCAGATTCCGTTGGGCTAGCGGGAGTAGAAATGAGCAGTTCTTC.

The sample holds many counts of this clonotype. This sequence joins TRBV12-3 or TRBV12-4 and TRBJ2-7; perhaps TRBD1 as D (6 bases). The ends were cut back, 5 bases at V and 1 base at J, with 12 bases in the middle. This CDR3 contains 14 residues. CDR3 DNA sequence: TGTGCCAGCAGTCTCCGGGACACTTCCTACGAGCAGTACTTC. It specifies CASSLRDTSYEQYF.

In its sample, this clonotype was seen many times. The rearrangement links TRBV2 to TRBJ1-2; possibly TRBD1 for D (5 bases). The CDR3 is made up of 13 amino acids. Trimming removed 2 bases from V and 4 bases from J, with 8 bases in between. Germline lookup yields CDR1 SNHLY and CDR2 FYNNEI. The CDR3 sequence: CASSEPGLYGYTF. The CDR3 DNA is TGTGCCAGCAGTGAACCGGGGCTCTATGGCTACACCTTC.

This clonotype was seen many times. The chain carries TRBV5-1 and TRBJ2-1; D is tentatively TRBD1 or TRBD2 (5 bases each). This CDR3 region has 13 residues. CDR1 and CDR2 (germline): SGHRS, YFSETQ. Trimming took 4 bases from V and 10 from J, leaving 15 bases between them. The CDR3 DNA reads as TGCGCCAGCAGCGACCCCGGGGACGCCGAGCAGTTCTTC. The encoded protein is CASSDPGDAEQFF.

There are many counts of this clonotype. The J gene is TRBJ1-5, the V gene TRBV28; 8 bases agree with TRBD1. This CDR3 contains 15 residues. The V gene's germline CDR1 is MDHEN and CDR2 SYDVKM. The trim removed 5 bases at V and 2 bases at J, leaving 5 bases unmatched. The DNA for the CDR3 is TGTGCCAGCAGTCTCAGGGGGCTTGGCAATCAGCCCCAGCATTTT. This encodes CASSLRGLGNQPQHF.

The table lists this clonotype with many counts. This chain uses TRBV20-1 with TRBJ1-5; D is unresolved. Germline CDR1 reads DFQATT; CDR2 reads SNEGSKA (reference sequence). This CDR3 is built from 13 residues. V lost 6 bases, J lost 0 bases, and 9 bases lay in between. The CDR3 region has the DNA TGCAGTGCCAGGCCAGATAGCAATCAGCCCCAGCATTTT. Protein: CSARPDSNQPQHF.

This clonotype was counted a few times. This chain joins TRBV6-2 or TRBV6-3 and TRBJ1-1; no clear D. CDR3 size: 13 residues. V was cut by 0 bases and J by 7 bases, with 9 bases left in between. The germline V gene has CDR1 MNHEY and CDR2 SVGEGT. The CDR3 is CASSYSSRGEAFF. The CDR3 DNA reads TGTGCCAGCAGTTACTCGAGCCGGGGTGAAGCTTTCTTT.

This clonotype was picked up many times. This chain connects TRBV12-3 or TRBV12-4 to TRBJ1-5; 9 bases match TRBD1. Trimming cost V 5 bases and J 0 bases; bases outside gene matches: 11. CDR3 size: 18 residues. CDR3 sequence: CASSPGGQGGHSNQPQHF. The CDR3 region has the DNA TGTGCCAGCAGTCCTGGGGGACAGGGAGGTCATAGCAATCAGCCCCAGCATTTT.

The chain recombines TRBV29-1 with TRBJ2-7; 9 bases map to TRBD1. After removal of 5 bases from V and 6 bases from J, the junction contained 8 bases not matched to a gene. CDR1 and CDR2 (germline): SQVTM, ANQGSEA. The CDR3 consists of 13 residues. The CDR3 loop is CSVLTGGELEQYF. The CDR3 bases are TGCAGCGTTTTGACAGGGGGTGAACTCGAGCAGTACTTC.

About this clonotype: A far larger clone is one nucleotide away, so this likely arose from a read error. This chain links TRBV3-1 with TRBJ2-1, with 7 bases fitting TRBD1. The V gene's germline CDR1 is LGHDT and CDR2 YNNKEL (reference sequence). V was clipped by 4 bases and J by 10 bases; unmatched bases: 7. The length of the CDR3 is 13 residues. CDR3 coding DNA: TGTGCCAGCAGCCGACAGGGCCCCTACGAGCAGTTCTTC. Translated: CASSRQGPYEQFF.

This clonotype was counted ten times or more. The J gene is TRBJ2-3, the V gene TRBV12-3 or TRBV12-4; 11 positions agree with TRBD2. CDR3 size: 15 residues. With 6 bases clipped from V and 4 bases from J, the junction kept 6 bases outside the gene matches. In DNA, the CDR3 is TGTGCCAGCAGACTAGCGGGAGTAGCCGCAGATACGCAGTATTTT. It yields the protein CASRLAGVAADTQYF.

This clonotype has more than one count but fewer than ten. This chain uses TRBV27 with TRBJ2-7, with TRBD1 matching over 7 bases. The V and J ends lost 0 bases and 0 bases, in that order; junction bases with no gene match: 2. Germline CDR1 MNHEY, CDR2 SMNVEV (reference sequence). CDR3 length: 15 residues. The CDR3 bases are TGTGCCAGCAGTTTATCGGGACAGAGCTCCTACGAGCAGTACTTC. This sequence encodes CASSLSGQSSYEQYF.

The J gene is TRBJ1-6, the V gene TRBV6-5; TRBD1 aligns across 10 bases. The CDR3 extends over 15 amino acids. From germline, CDR1 is MNHEY and CDR2 SVGAGI. The J segment lost 7 bases and the V segment lost 2 bases, leaving 2 bases of the junction unmatched. CDR3 protein: CASSYRTGGNSPLHF. In nucleotides, the CDR3 is TGTGCCAGCAGTTACCGGACAGGGGGAAATTCACCCCTCCACTTT.

This clonotype appeared many times. J is TRBJ2-3 and V is TRBV18, with unresolved D. CDR3 length: 12 amino acids. V lost 8 bases to trimming and J lost 4 bases, with 10 bases between them. Germline V lookup: CDR1 KGHSH, CDR2 LQKENI. CDR3 amino acids: CASSPPADTQYF. The CDR3 bases are TGTGCCAGCAGCCCCCCCGCAGATACGCAGTATTTT.

Here the CDR3 DNA reads TGTGCCACCAGCCTGTTGGGACAGGGGAGGCCTGAAGCTTTCTTT. This sequence encodes CATSLLGQGRPEAFF. V is TRBV15 and J is TRBJ1-1; the match to TRBD1 covers 10 bases. The V segment lost 5 bases and the J segment 6 bases; nucleotides outside the gene matches: 9. This CDR3 is built from 15 residues. Germline CDR1 is LNHNV and CDR2 is YYDKDF (reference sequence).

Ten or more counts support this clonotype. This chain connects TRBV29-1 to TRBJ2-1; 10 bases are shared with TRBD2. The CDR3 contains 13 residues. Germline V gene data show CDR1 as SQVTM and CDR2 as ANQGSEA. Losses at the gene ends were 1 base for V and 13 bases for J; bases not matched to a gene: 7. CDR3 in DNA: TGCAGCGTTGAAGTGCTAGCGGGAGTTTACCAGTTCTTC. Translating gives CSVEVLAGVYQFF.

V and J are TRBV5-4 and TRBJ2-7; weak D call: TRBD1 (5 bases). V lost 2 bases and J lost 2, with 14 bases in between. CDR3 length: 15 residues. Germline assignment: CDR1 SGHNT and CDR2 YYREEE (reference sequence). The CDR3 is CASSFQPRATYEQYF. The CDR3 DNA sequence: TGTGCCAGCAGCTTTCAGCCCAGGGCAACCTACGAGCAGTACTTC.

This clonotype was seen ten or more times. The V gene is TRBV7-2, the J gene TRBJ2-3; a weak D match, TRBD2 (5 bases). CDR1 is SGHTA, CDR2 FQGNSA, per germline. The CDR3 loop spans 13 amino acids. V was clipped by 5 bases and J by 6 bases, with 12 bases between them. CDR3 sequence: CASSLYGGDTQYF. The CDR3 DNA sequence: TGTGCCAGCAGCCTATACGGAGGTGATACGCAGTATTTT.

A few counts support this clonotype. V and J are TRBV4-3 and TRBJ2-7; D remains ambiguous. This CDR3 contains 14 residues. Between the trimmed V and J ends, which lost 2 bases and 0 bases, there was a span of 8 bases. Germline values: CDR1 LGHNA, CDR2 YSLEER. The chain's CDR3 is CASSQSQLSYEQYF. The CDR3 DNA is TGCGCCAGCAGCCAAAGCCAGCTCTCCTACGAGCAGTACTTC.

V and J are TRBV11-1 and TRBJ2-2; 10 bases are a match to TRBD2. Germline CDR1 is SGHAT and CDR2 is FQDESV (reference sequence). The CDR3 covers 15 residues. Trimming removed 6 bases from V and 5 bases from J; junction bases left unmatched: 6. The CDR3 spells CASSTLAGFTGELFF. DNA of the CDR3: TGTGCCAGCAGTACACTAGCGGGGTTTACCGGGGAGCTGTTTTTT. Full variable domain (remainder filled in from reference TRBV11-1 and TRBJ2-2): EAEVAQSPRYKITEKSQAVAFWCDPISGHATLYWYRQILGQGPELLVQFQDESVVDDSQLPKDRFSAERLKGVDSTLKIQPAELGDSAMYLCASSTLAGFTGELFFGEGSRLTVL.

This clonotype was detected ten times or more. The chain has TRBV2 and TRBJ2-3; tentative D call: TRBD2 (6 bases). Germline V gives CDR1 SNHLY, CDR2 FYNNEI. Trimming took off 7 bases at V and 1 base at J, with 9 bases between the two ends. This CDR3 contains 13 residues. DNA of the CDR3: TGTGCCAGCAACGGGAGACGCACAGATACGCAGTATTTT. It specifies CASNGRRTDTQYF.

This clonotype was counted ten times or more. This chain uses TRBV11-3 with TRBJ2-7, with 11 bases identical to TRBD1. Germline V gene data show CDR1 as SGHNT and CDR2 as YENEEA. The V gene end was trimmed by 4 bases and the J gene end by 7 bases; junction bases not matched to a gene: 6. The length of the CDR3 is 14 residues. As DNA, the CDR3 is TGTGCCAGCAGCTCAGGACAGGGGGCGTTGGAGCAGTACTTC. As protein: CASSSGQGALEQYF.

The chain couples TRBV6-1 to TRBJ2-7, with 8 bases fitting TRBD1. V lost 6 bases to trimming and J lost 6 bases; unmatched junction nucleotides: 4. The CDR3 is 12 residues long. Germline CDR1 is MNHNS and CDR2 is SASEGT. The CDR3, as DNA: TGTGCCAGCAGGGACAGGGTGTTCGAGCAGTACTTC. Translation: CASRDRVFEQYF.

V gene TRBV4-1 combines with J gene TRBJ2-2; the D gene is possibly TRBD2 (5 bases). CDR1 and CDR2 from the germline V gene are MGHRA and YSYEKL. CDR3 length equals 13 residues. Trimming removed 1 base from V and 13 bases from J, with 13 bases in between. This chain's CDR3 is CASSQVVGVRLFF. The CDR3 region has the DNA TGCGCCAGCAGCCAAGTAGTGGGAGTACGGCTGTTTTTT.